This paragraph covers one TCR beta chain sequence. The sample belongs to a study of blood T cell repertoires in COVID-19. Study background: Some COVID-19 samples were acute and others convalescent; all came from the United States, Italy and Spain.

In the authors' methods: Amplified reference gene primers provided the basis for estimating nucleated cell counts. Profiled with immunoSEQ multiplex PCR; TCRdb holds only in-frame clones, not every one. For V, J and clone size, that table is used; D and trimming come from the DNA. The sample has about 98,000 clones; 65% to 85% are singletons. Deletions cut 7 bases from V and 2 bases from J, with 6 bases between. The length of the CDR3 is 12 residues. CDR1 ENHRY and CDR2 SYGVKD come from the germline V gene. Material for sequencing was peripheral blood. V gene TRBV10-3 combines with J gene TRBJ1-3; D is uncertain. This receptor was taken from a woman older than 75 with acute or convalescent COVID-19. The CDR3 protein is CAINNPGNTIYF. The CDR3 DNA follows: TGTGCCATCAACAATCCTGGAAACACCATATATTTT.